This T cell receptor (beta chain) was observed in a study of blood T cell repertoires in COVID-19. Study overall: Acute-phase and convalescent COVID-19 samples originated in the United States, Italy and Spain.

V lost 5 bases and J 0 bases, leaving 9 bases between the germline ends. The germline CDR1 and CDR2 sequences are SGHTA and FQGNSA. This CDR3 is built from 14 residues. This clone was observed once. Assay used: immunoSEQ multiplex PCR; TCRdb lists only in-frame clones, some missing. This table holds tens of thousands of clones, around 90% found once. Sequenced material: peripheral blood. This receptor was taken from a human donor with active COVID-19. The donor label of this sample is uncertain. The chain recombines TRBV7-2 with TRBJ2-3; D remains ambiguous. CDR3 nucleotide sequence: TGTGCCAGCAGCCTATTCGGTAGCACAGATACGCAGTATTTT. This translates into CASSLFGSTDTQYF.